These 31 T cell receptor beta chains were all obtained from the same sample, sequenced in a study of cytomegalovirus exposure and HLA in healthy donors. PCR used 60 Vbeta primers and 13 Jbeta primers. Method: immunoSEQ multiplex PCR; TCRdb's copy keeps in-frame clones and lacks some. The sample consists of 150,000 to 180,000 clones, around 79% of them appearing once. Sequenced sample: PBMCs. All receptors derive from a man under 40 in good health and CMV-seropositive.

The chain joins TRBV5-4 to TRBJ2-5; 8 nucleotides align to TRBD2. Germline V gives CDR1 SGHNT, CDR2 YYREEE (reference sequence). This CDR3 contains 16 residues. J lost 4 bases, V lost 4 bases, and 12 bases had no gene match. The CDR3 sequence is CASSPGLQREGETQYF. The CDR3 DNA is TGTGCCAGCAGCCCCGGACTCCAACGGGAGGGAGAGACCCAGTACTTC. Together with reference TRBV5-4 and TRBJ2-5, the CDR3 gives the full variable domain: ETGVTQSPTHLIKTRGQQVTLRCSSQSGHNTVSWYQQALGQGPQFIFQYYREEENGRGNFPPRFSGLQFPNYSSELNVNALELDDSALYLCASSPGLQREGETQYFGPGTRLLVL.

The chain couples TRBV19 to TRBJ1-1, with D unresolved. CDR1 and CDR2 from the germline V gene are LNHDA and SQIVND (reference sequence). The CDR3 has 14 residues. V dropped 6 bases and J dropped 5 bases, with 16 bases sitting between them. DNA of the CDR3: TGTGCCAGTAGCTCGGACTTGCTAGAGACTGAAGCTTTCTTT. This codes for CASSSDLLETEAFF. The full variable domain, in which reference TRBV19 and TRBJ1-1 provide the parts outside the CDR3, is DGGITQSPKYLFRKEGQNVTLSCEQNLNHDAMYWYRQDPGQGLRLIYYSQIVNDFQKGDIAEGYSVSREKKESFPLTVTSAQKNPTAFYLCASSSDLLETEAFFGQGTRLTVV.

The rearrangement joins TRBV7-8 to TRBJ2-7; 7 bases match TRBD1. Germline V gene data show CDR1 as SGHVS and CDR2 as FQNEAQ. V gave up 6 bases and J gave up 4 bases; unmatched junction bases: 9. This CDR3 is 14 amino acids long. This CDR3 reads CASRRRDSSYEQYF. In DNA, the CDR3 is TGTGCCAGCAGACGCCGGGACAGTTCTTACGAGCAGTACTTC.

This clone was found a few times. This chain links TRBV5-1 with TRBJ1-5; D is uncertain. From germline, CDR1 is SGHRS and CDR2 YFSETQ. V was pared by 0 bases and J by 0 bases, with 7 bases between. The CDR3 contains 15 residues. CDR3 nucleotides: TGCGCCAGCAGCTTGGGCGGGAATAGCAATCAGCCCCAGCATTTT. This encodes CASSLGGNSNQPQHF.

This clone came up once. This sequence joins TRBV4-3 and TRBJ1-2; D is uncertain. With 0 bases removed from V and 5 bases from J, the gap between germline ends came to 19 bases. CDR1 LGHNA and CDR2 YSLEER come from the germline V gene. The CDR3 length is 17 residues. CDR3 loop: CASSQEGWAESDYGYTF. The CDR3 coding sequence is TGCGCCAGCAGCCAAGAAGGCTGGGCAGAGTCCGATTATGGCTACACCTTC.

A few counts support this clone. CDR3 in DNA: TGTGCCAGCAGCTTAGTACAGGGCGACACTGAAGCTTTCTTT. This encodes CASSLVQGDTEAFF. The chain combines TRBV7-8 with TRBJ1-1; possibly TRBD1 for D (6 bases). The germline gives CDR1 SGHVS, CDR2 FQNEAQ. Trimming cost V 1 base and J 3 bases, with 9 bases left between them. This CDR3 region has 14 residues.

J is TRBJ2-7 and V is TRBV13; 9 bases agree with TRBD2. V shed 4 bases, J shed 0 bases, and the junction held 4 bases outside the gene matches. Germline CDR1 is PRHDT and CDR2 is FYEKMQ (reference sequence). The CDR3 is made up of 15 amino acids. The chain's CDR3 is CASSSSSGASYEQYF. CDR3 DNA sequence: TGTGCCAGCAGCTCTTCTAGCGGGGCCTCCTACGAGCAGTACTTC. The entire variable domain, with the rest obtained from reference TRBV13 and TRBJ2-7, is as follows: AAGVIQSPRHLIKEKRETATLKCYPIPRHDTVYWYQQGPGQDPQFLISFYEKMQSDKGSIPDRFSAQQFSDYHSELNMSSLELGDSALYFCASSSSSGASYEQYFGPGTRLTVT.

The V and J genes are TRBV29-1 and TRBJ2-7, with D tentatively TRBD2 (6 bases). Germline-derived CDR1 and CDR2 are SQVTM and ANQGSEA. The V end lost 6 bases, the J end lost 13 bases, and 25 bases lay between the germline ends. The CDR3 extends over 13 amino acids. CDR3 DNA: TGCAGCGTCGAAATCCGGCCGTCATGGAGGGCTTACTTC. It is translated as CSVEIRPSWRAYF.

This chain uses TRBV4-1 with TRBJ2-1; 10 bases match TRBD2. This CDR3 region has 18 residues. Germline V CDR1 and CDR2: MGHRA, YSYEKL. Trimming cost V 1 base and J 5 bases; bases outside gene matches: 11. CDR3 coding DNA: TGCGCCAGCAGCCAAGTAGATATGGGACTAGCGTTGAACAATGAGCAGTTCTTC. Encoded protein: CASSQVDMGLALNNEQFF.

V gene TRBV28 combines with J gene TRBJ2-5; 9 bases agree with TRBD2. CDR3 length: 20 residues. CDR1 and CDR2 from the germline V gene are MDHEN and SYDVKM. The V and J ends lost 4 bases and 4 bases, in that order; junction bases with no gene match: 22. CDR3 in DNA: TGTGCCAGCAGTTCGCTTATAGCCCTCTCAGGTAGCGGGAGTGGAGAGACCCAGTACTTC. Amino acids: CASSSLIALSGSGSGETQYF. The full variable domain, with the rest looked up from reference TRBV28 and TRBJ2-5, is DVKVTQSSRYLVKRTGEKVFLECVQDMDHENMFWYRQDPGLGLRLIYFSYDVKMKEKGDIPEGYSVSREKKERFSLILESASTNQTSMYLCASSSLIALSGSGSGETQYFGPGTRLLVL.

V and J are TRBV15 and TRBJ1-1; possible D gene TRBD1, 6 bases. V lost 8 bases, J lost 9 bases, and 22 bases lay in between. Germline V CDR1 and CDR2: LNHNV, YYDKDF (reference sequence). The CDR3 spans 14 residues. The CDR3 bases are TGTGCCACCTCGACAGGCTATGGGGCCTATAAAGCTTTCTTT. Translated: CATSTGYGAYKAFF.

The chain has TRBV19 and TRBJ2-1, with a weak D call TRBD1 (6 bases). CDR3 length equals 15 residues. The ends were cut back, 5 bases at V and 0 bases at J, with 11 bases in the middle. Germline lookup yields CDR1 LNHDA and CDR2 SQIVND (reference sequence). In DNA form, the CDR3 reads TGTGCCAGTAGTGCGGACAGAAACTCCTACAATGAGCAGTTCTTC. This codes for CASSADRNSYNEQFF.

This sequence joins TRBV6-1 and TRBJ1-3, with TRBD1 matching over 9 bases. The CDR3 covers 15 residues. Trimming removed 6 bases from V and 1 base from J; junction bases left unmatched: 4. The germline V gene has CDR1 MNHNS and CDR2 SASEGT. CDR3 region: CASSKTGGSGNTIYF. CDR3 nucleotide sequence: TGTGCCAGCAGCAAGACAGGGGGTTCTGGAAACACCATATATTTT.

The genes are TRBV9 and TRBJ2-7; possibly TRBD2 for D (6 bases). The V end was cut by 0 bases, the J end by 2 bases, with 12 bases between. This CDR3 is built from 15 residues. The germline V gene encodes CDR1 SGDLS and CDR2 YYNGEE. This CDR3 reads CASSVVSGPTYEQYF. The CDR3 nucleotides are TGTGCCAGCAGCGTAGTTAGCGGCCCAACCTACGAGCAGTACTTC.

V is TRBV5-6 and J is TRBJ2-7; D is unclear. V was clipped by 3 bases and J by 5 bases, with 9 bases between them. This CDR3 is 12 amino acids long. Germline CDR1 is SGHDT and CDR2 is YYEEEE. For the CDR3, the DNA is TGTGCCAGCAGCTATAGCTTAAACGAGCAGTACTTC. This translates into CASSYSLNEQYF.

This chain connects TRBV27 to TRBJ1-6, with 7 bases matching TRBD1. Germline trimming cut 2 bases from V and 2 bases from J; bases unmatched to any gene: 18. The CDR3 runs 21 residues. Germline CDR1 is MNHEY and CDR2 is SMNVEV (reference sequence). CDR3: CASSLVPWAGGMRTYNSPLHF. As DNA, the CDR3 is TGTGCCAGCAGTTTAGTTCCCTGGGCAGGGGGAATGAGGACCTATAATTCACCCCTCCACTTT.

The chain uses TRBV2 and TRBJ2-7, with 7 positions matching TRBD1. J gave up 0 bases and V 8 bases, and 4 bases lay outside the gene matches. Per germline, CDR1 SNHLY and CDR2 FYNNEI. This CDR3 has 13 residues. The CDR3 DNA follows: TGTGCCAGCCTTAGGACAGGCTCCTACGAGCAGTACTTC. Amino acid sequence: CASLRTGSYEQYF.

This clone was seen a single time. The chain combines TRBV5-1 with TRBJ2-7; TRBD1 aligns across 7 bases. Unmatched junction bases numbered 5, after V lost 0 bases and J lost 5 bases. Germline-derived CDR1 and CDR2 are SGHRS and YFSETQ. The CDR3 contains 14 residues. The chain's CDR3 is CASSLGGGLNEQYF. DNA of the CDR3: TGCGCCAGCAGCTTGGGAGGGGGCCTCAACGAGCAGTACTTC.

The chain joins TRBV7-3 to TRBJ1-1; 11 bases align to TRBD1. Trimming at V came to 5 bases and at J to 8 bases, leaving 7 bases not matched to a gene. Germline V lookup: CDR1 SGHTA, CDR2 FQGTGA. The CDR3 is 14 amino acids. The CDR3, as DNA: TGTGCCAGCAGCCCCCGGGGGGACAGGGGGGAAGCTTTCTTT. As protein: CASSPRGDRGEAFF.

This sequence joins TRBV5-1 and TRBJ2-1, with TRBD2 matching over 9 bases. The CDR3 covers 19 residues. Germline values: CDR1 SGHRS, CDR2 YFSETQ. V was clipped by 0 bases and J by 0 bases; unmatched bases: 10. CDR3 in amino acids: CASSLEAAGGLLSYNEQFF. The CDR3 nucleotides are TGCGCCAGCAGCTTGGAGGCAGCGGGGGGTCTCCTCTCCTACAATGAGCAGTTCTTC. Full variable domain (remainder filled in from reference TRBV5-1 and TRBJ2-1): KAGVTQTPRYLIKTRGQQVTLSCSPISGHRSVSWYQQTPGQGLQFLFEYFSETQRNKGNFPGRFSGRQFSNSRSEMNVSTLELGDSALYLCASSLEAAGGLLSYNEQFFGPGTRLTVL.

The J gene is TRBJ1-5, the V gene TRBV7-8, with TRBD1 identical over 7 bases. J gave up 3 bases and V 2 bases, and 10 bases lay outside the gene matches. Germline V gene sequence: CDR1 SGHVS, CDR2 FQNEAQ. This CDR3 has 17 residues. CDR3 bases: TGTGCCAGCAGCTTACTGCTAGCGAGGGGGCACAATCAGCCCCAGCATTTT. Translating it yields CASSLLLARGHNQPQHF.

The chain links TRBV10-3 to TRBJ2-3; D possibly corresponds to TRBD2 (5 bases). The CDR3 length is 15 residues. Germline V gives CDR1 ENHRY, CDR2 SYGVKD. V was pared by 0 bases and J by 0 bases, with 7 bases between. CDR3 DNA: TGTGCCATCAGTGAGTCGAGGGCAAGCACAGATACGCAGTATTTT. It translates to CAISESRASTDTQYF.

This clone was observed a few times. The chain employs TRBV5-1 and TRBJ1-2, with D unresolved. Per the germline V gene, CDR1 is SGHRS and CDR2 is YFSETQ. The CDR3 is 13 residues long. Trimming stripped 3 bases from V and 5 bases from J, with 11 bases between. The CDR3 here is CASSSDIQYGYTF. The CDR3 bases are TGCGCCAGCAGCTCCGACATCCAGTATGGCTACACCTTC.

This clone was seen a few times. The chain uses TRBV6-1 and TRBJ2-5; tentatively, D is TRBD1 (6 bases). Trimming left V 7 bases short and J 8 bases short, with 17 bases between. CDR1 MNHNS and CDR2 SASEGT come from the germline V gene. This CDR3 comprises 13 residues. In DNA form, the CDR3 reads TGTGCCAGCAACGCTGGACAGTTGTTTACCCAGTACTTC. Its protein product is CASNAGQLFTQYF.

CDR3 amino acids: CASSDFPILRGSEKLFF. As DNA, the CDR3 is TGTGCCAGCAGTGATTTCCCGATATTGCGCGGTAGTGAAAAACTGTTTTTT. The V and J genes are TRBV6-1 and TRBJ1-4; D is ambiguous. The length of the CDR3 is 17 residues. V lost 3 bases and J 7 bases, leaving 21 bases between the germline ends. From germline, CDR1 is MNHNS and CDR2 SASEGT.

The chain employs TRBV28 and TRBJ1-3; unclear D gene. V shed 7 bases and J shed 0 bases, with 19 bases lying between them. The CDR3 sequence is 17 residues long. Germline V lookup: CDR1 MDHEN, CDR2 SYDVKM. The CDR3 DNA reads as TGTGCCAGCACCCTGGATGGAGAGGGCCCCTCTGGAAACACCATATATTTT. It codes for CASTLDGEGPSGNTIYF.

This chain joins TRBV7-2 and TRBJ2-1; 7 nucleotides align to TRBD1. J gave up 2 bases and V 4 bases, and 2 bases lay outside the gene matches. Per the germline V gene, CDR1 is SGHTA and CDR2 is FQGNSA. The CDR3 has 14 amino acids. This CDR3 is CASSSTGTYNEQFF. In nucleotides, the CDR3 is TGTGCCAGCAGCTCGACAGGGACCTACAATGAGCAGTTCTTC.

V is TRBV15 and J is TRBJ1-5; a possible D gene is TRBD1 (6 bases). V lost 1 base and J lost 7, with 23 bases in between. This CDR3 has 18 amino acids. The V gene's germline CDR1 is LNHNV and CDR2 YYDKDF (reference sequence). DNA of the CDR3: TGTGCCACCAGCAGAGGGGTGGGGCAGGGGCCCCGAGGCCAGCCCCAGCATTTT. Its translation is CATSRGVGQGPRGQPQHF.

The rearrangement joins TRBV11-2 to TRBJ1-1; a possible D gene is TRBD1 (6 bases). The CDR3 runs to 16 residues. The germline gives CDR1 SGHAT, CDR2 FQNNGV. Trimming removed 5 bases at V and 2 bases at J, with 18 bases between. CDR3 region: CASSGAFGGLNTEAFF. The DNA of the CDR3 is TGTGCCAGCAGCGGAGCCTTCGGGGGGCTAAACACTGAAGCTTTCTTT.

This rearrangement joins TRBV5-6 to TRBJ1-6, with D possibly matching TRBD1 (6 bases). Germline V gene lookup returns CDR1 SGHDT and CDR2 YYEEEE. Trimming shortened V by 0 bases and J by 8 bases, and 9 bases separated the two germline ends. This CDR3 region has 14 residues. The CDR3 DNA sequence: TGTGCCAGCAGCTTGGGGGGGCTGGATTCACCCCTCCACTTT. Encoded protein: CASSLGGLDSPLHF.

CDR3: CASSLNGGDSNQPQHF. The DNA of the CDR3 is TGCGCCAGCAGCCTAAACGGGGGGGACAGCAATCAGCCCCAGCATTTT. J is TRBJ1-5 and V is TRBV4-1, with D tentatively TRBD1 (5 bases). The CDR3 is 16 amino acids. Germline loops: CDR1 MGHRA, CDR2 YSYEKL. Trimming removed 4 bases at V and 1 base at J, with 14 bases between.